Below are 29 T cell receptor beta chains sequenced from a single sample in a study of T cell repertoires in cytomegalovirus infection. TCRdb reprocessed the reads via MiXCR and lists one record per CDR3 protein. Altogether 600,000 to 800,000 distinct CDR3 sequences are present, roughly 24% being singletons, with the ten largest covering around 8%. Material: CD8+ T cells from PBMCs. The receptors were sampled from a human donor in good health (CMV status not recorded). Some clones in this sample may be carry-over from other donors' samples.

This clonotype was found a few times. This chain connects TRBV24-1 to TRBJ2-1; D is perhaps TRBD1 or TRBD2 (5 bases each). CDR1 and CDR2 from the germline V gene are KGHDR and SFDVKD. Trimming cost V 6 bases and J 2 bases, with 7 bases left between them. The CDR3 is 13 amino acids. The CDR3 sequence: CATSSGPYNEQFF. The CDR3 nucleotides are TGTGCCACCAGTTCGGGACCCTACAATGAGCAGTTCTTC.

The chain uses TRBV9 and TRBJ1-2; the match to TRBD1 covers 9 bases. The germline gives CDR1 SGDLS, CDR2 YYNGEE. J gave up 6 bases and V 3 bases, and 6 bases lay outside the gene matches. The CDR3 extends over 14 amino acids. As DNA, the CDR3 is TGTGCCAGCAGCGGTACAGGGGGCCACGATGGCTACACCTTC. Translating it yields CASSGTGGHDGYTF.

The CDR3 bases are TGTGCCAGCTCGACAAGGAGATGGACTGAAGCTTTCTTT. This gives the protein CASSTRRWTEAFF. The chain uses TRBV11-1 and TRBJ1-1; no definite D call. CDR1 and CDR2 (germline): SGHAT, FQDESV (reference sequence). This CDR3 has 13 amino acids. The ends were cut back, 8 bases at V and 5 bases at J, with 15 bases in the middle.

V gene TRBV12-3 or TRBV12-4 combines with J gene TRBJ1-2; weak D call: TRBD1 (6 bases). CDR3 length equals 16 residues. The V end was cut by 0 bases, the J end by 5 bases, with 16 bases between. CDR3 DNA sequence: TGTGCCAGCAGTTTAGCGGCGGGGGGCTATATTTATGGCTACACCTTC. This sequence encodes CASSLAAGGYIYGYTF.

There are a few counts of this clonotype. This chain joins TRBV10-3 and TRBJ1-1, with unresolved D. Trimming cost V 9 bases and J 5 bases, with 19 bases left between them. The CDR3 extends over 14 amino acids. Germline lookup yields CDR1 ENHRY and CDR2 SYGVKD. The CDR3 nucleotides are TGTGCCATACGTGACGGCGGCCTTGGGACTGAAGCTTTCTTT. This gives the protein CAIRDGGLGTEAFF.

This clonotype came up a few times. The chain has TRBV7-4 and TRBJ1-2; 11 nucleotides align to TRBD1. With V trimmed by 8 bases and J by 7 bases, 9 bases remained unmatched. Per the germline V gene, CDR1 is SGHVT and CDR2 is SQSDAQ. CDR3 length: 14 residues. CDR3 in DNA: TGTGCCAGCGGGAGGACAGGGGGCGCATTTGGCTACACCTTC. The encoded protein is CASGRTGGAFGYTF.

The chain recombines TRBV7-4 with TRBJ2-5, with 10 bases identical to TRBD2. The V segment lost 5 bases and the J segment 1 base; nucleotides outside the gene matches: 7. Germline lookup yields CDR1 SGHVT and CDR2 SQSDAQ. The CDR3 consists of 16 residues. In DNA, the CDR3 is TGTGCCAGCAGCCCCAATAGCGGGGGGTTCCAAGAGACCCAGTACTTC. Residues: CASSPNSGGFQETQYF.

V gene TRBV11-3 combines with J gene TRBJ2-2; tentative D call: TRBD1 (5 bases). Per the germline V gene, CDR1 is SGHNT and CDR2 is YENEEA. The CDR3 has 13 amino acids. The germline V and J ends were trimmed by 4 bases and 3 bases, with 6 bases remaining between them. CDR3 nucleotide sequence: TGTGCCAGCAGCTCCAGGGACACCGGGGAGCTGTTTTTT. Residues: CASSSRDTGELFF.

The chain recombines TRBV19 with TRBJ2-3, with D unresolved. Germline lookup yields CDR1 LNHDA and CDR2 SQIVND (reference sequence). The CDR3 extends over 16 amino acids. V dropped 4 bases and J dropped 0 bases, with 14 bases sitting between them. The CDR3 protein is CASSTGRESSTDTQYF. The CDR3 nucleotides are TGTGCCAGTAGTACGGGTAGAGAAAGTAGCACAGATACGCAGTATTTT.

This clonotype was found a few times. The rearrangement links TRBV20-1 to TRBJ2-3; 10 positions match TRBD2. There are 13 residues in the CDR3. CDR1 and CDR2 from the germline V gene are DFQATT and SNEGSKA (reference sequence). The ends lost 5 bases at V and 4 bases at J; junction bases unmatched: 3. CDR3 sequence reads: CSAWTSGSDTQYF. DNA of the CDR3: TGCAGTGCTTGGACTAGCGGATCAGATACGCAGTATTTT.

J is TRBJ2-1 and V is TRBV20-1; D may be TRBD2 (5 bases). This CDR3 is built from 11 residues. Germline values: CDR1 DFQATT, CDR2 SNEGSKA (reference sequence). Trimming shortened V by 1 base and J by 8 bases, and 6 bases separated the two germline ends. The CDR3 DNA sequence: TGCAGTGCTAGAGCGGGGTATGAGCAGTTCTTC. This translates into CSARAGYEQFF.

This clonotype has only a few counts. The chain recombines TRBV28 with TRBJ2-7, with D perhaps matching TRBD2 (6 bases). V was trimmed by 5 bases and J by 2 bases, leaving 16 bases between them. The CDR3 runs 15 residues. From germline, CDR1 is MDHEN and CDR2 SYDVKM. The CDR3 DNA reads TGTGCCAGCAGTCAGCGGGCGGGTCCGCCCTACGAGCAGTACGTC. Residues: CASSQRAGPPYEQYV.

This clonotype appeared a few times. The chain carries TRBV28 and TRBJ2-7; TRBD1 is a possible D gene (6 bases). This CDR3 spans 15 amino acids. V was clipped by 6 bases and J by 2 bases, with 17 bases between them. The V gene's germline CDR1 is MDHEN and CDR2 SYDVKM. The CDR3 sequence: CASSRRDIIPYEQYV. The CDR3 DNA reads as TGTGCCAGCAGCAGACGGGACATAATCCCCTACGAGCAGTACGTC.

This chain joins TRBV4-3 and TRBJ2-1, with D possibly being TRBD1 (5 bases). V was clipped by 5 bases and J by 5 bases, with 19 bases between them. Looked up from germline, CDR1 is LGHNA and CDR2 is YSLEER. The CDR3 runs to 16 residues. The CDR3 DNA is TGCGCCAGCAGCGTACGAAGGGGCCCAGGTAACAATGAGCAGTTCTTC. Translation gives CASSVRRGPGNNEQFF.

The V and J genes are TRBV2 and TRBJ2-3, with 7 bases identical to TRBD1. Losses at the gene ends were 7 bases for V and 7 bases for J; bases not matched to a gene: 14. CDR3 length: 15 amino acids. Germline CDR1 reads SNHLY; CDR2 reads FYNNEI. CDR3 nucleotide sequence: TGTGCCAGCACTTTGGGACAGCCTCTTTTTTATACGCAGTATTTT. This translates into CASTLGQPLFYTQYF.

The chain carries TRBV5-4 and TRBJ2-6, with D unresolved. Germline values: CDR1 SGHNT, CDR2 YYREEE (reference sequence). Trimming pared 3 bases from V and 1 base from J, leaving 5 bases between. The length of the CDR3 is 14 residues. This CDR3 is CASSWVSGANVLTF. The CDR3 DNA sequence: TGTGCCAGCAGCTGGGTATCTGGGGCCAACGTCCTGACTTTC.

This clonotype has at least ten counts. The rearrangement links TRBV7-8 to TRBJ1-3; D is ambiguous. The CDR3 spans 16 residues. The germline V gene has CDR1 SGHVS and CDR2 FQNEAQ. The germline V and J ends were trimmed by 1 base and 0 bases, with 10 bases remaining between them. The CDR3 DNA reads TGTGCCAGCAGCTTAGATGCACAGACCTCTGGAAACACCATATATTTT. Amino acids: CASSLDAQTSGNTIYF.

The V and J genes are TRBV6-2 or TRBV6-3 and TRBJ2-7; tentative D call: TRBD1 (6 bases). Trimming pared 5 bases from V and 3 bases from J, leaving 14 bases between. CDR1 is MNHEY, CDR2 SVGEGT, per germline. The CDR3 sequence is 14 residues long. The CDR3 nucleotides read TGTGCCAGCAGTGCACCGGGACACATCTACGAGCAGTACGTC. It codes for CASSAPGHIYEQYV.

The rearrangement joins TRBV27 to TRBJ2-3, with TRBD1 matching 10 bases. CDR1 MNHEY and CDR2 SMNVEV come from the germline V gene (reference sequence). This CDR3 is 16 amino acids long. With V trimmed by 9 bases and J by 6 bases, 15 bases remained unmatched. The CDR3 reads CASRFNGQGVVDTQYF. The CDR3 DNA reads TGTGCCAGTAGATTCAACGGACAGGGGGTCGTTGATACGCAGTATTTT.

This clonotype was counted between two and nine times. This sequence joins TRBV20-1 and TRBJ2-7; 8 bases fit TRBD2. V shed 5 bases and J 6 bases; nucleotides not matched to a gene: 9. Germline V gives CDR1 DFQATT, CDR2 SNEGSKA (reference sequence). The CDR3 contains 13 residues. The CDR3 sequence is CSAHLGGAPEQYF. CDR3 bases: TGCAGTGCTCATCTCGGGGGGGCCCCCGAGCAGTACTTC.

This clonotype has a single count. This chain links TRBV20-1 with TRBJ2-7; TRBD1 or TRBD2 may be the D gene (5 bases each). V was cut by 0 bases and J by 0 bases, with 15 bases left in between. CDR1 DFQATT and CDR2 SNEGSKA come from the germline V gene (reference sequence). The CDR3 is made up of 16 amino acids. The CDR3 nucleotides are TGCAGTGCTAGAGAGGGGGAATGGGAAAGCTCCTACGAGCAGTACTTC. Its protein is CSAREGEWESSYEQYF.

This clonotype came up many times. The genes are TRBV7-9 and TRBJ1-2; 7 bases agree with TRBD1. The V and J ends lost 6 bases and 2 bases, in that order; junction bases with no gene match: 3. This CDR3 spans 13 amino acids. The germline V gene has CDR1 SEHNR and CDR2 FQNEAQ (reference sequence). CDR3 nucleotide sequence: TGTGCCAGCAGTAGACAGGGAAACTATGGCTACACCTTC. Its translation: CASSRQGNYGYTF.

The V call is TRBV20-1, the J call TRBJ1-2; D is uncertain. Trimming took 2 bases from V and 6 from J, leaving 10 bases between them. This CDR3 contains 12 residues. CDR1 is DFQATT, CDR2 SNEGSKA, per germline (reference sequence). DNA of the CDR3: TGCAGTGCTAGATCGCGGAGAGATGGCTACACCTTC. This encodes CSARSRRDGYTF.

The CDR3 is CASFDRSTEAFF. For the CDR3, the DNA is TGTGCCAGCTTCGACAGGTCGACTGAAGCTTTCTTT. The V gene is TRBV27, the J gene TRBJ1-1, with D tentatively TRBD1 (6 bases). Trimming shortened V by 8 bases and J by 5 bases, and 12 bases separated the two germline ends. The CDR3 runs to 12 residues. Germline CDR1 is MNHEY and CDR2 is SMNVEV (reference sequence).

This clonotype was detected ten times or more. The chain carries TRBV7-8 and TRBJ2-2; D possibly corresponds to TRBD1 (6 bases). Trimming left V 4 bases short and J 2 bases short, with 14 bases between. Germline-derived CDR1 and CDR2 are SGHVS and FQNEAQ. The CDR3 is 16 residues long. Here the CDR3 DNA reads TGTGCCAGCAGCTCGTACAGGGTTCTTAACACCGGGGAGCTGTTTTTT. Translated, it gives CASSSYRVLNTGELFF.

V is TRBV2 and J is TRBJ2-1, with 12 bases fitting TRBD2. Germline V lookup: CDR1 SNHLY, CDR2 FYNNEI. This CDR3 region has 16 residues. After removal of 3 bases from V and 7 bases from J, the junction contained 7 bases not matched to a gene. The CDR3 DNA is TGTGCCAGCAGTGATGCTAGCGGGGGGGCGGTAAATGAGCAGTTCTTC. Translated: CASSDASGGAVNEQFF. Combining the CDR3 with reference TRBV2 and TRBJ2-1 gives the whole variable domain EPEVTQTPSHQVTQMGQEVILRCVPISNHLYFYWYRQILGQKVEFLVSFYNNEISEKSEIFDDQFSVERPDGSNFTLKIRSTKLEDSAMYFCASSDASGGAVNEQFFGPGTRLTVL.

The V call is TRBV20-1, the J call TRBJ2-7; D gene uncertain. The V end was cut by 3 bases, the J end by 3 bases, with 6 bases between. The CDR3 loop spans 11 amino acids. CDR1 DFQATT and CDR2 SNEGSKA come from the germline V gene (reference sequence). For the CDR3, the DNA is TGCAGTGCTAGGTTTCGCTACGAGCAGTACTTC. Residues: CSARFRYEQYF.

This clonotype has more than one count but fewer than ten. The chain joins TRBV2 to TRBJ1-1; D perhaps matches TRBD1 (5 bases). Germline CDR1 SNHLY, CDR2 FYNNEI. The CDR3 extends over 14 amino acids. V lost 3 bases, J lost 4 bases, and 12 bases lay in between. The CDR3 DNA sequence: TGTGCCAGCAGTGACCCGGGGGTGGGCACTGAAGCTTTCTTT. It specifies CASSDPGVGTEAFF.

The V gene is TRBV14, the J gene TRBJ1-6; D may be TRBD1 (5 bases). In germline, CDR1 is SGHDN, CDR2 FVKESK. V gave up 0 bases and J gave up 5 bases, with 14 bases separating them. CDR3 size: 17 residues. This CDR3 is CASSQETFVGDNSPLHF. CDR3 DNA sequence: TGTGCCAGCAGCCAAGAGACATTCGTGGGGGATAATTCACCCCTCCACTTT.